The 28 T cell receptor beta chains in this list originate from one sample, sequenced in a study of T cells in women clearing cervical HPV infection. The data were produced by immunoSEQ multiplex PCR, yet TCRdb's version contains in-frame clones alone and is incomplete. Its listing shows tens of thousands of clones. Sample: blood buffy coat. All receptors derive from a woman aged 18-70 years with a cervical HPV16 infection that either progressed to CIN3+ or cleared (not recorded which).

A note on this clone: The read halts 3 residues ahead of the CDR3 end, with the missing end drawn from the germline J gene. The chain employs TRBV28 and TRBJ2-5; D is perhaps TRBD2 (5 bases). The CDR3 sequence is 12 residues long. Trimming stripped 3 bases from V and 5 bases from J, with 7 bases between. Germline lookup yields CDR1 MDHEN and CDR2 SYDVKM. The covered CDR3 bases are TGTGCCAGCAGTTTGCGGGTCGAGACC. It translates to CASSLRVET. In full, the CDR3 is CASSLRVETQYF.

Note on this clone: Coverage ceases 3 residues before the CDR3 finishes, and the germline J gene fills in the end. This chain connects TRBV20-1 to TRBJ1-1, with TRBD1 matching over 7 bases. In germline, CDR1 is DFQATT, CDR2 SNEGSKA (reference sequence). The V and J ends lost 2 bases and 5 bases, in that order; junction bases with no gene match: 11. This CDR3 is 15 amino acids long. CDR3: CSARPGTRDSTEAFF. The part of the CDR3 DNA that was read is TGCAGTGCTAGACCGGGAACGCGGGACAGTACTGAA.

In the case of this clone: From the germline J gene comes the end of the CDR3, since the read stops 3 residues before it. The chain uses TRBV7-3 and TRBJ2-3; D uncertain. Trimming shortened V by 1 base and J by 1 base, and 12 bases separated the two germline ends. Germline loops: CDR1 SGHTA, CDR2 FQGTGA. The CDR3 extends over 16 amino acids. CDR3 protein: CASSLSQASGTDTQYF. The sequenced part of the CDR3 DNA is TGTGCCAGCAGCTTAAGTCAGGCGAGTGGCACAGATACG.

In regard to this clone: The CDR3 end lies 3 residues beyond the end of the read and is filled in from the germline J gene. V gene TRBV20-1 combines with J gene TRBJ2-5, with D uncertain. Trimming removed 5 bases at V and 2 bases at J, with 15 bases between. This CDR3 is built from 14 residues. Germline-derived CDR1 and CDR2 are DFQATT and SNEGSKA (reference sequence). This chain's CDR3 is CSAAHPELQETQYF. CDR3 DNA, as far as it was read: TGCAGTGCTGCCCACCCAGAGTTACAAGAGACC.

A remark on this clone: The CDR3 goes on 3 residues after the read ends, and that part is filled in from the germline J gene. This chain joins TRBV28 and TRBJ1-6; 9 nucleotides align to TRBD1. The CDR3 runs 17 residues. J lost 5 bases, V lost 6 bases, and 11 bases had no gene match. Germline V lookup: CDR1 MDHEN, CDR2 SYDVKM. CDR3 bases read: TGTGCCAGCAGCCGATATCCCGGGACAGGGAATAATTCACCC. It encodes CASSRYPGTGNNSP. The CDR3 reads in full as CASSRYPGTGNNSPLHF.

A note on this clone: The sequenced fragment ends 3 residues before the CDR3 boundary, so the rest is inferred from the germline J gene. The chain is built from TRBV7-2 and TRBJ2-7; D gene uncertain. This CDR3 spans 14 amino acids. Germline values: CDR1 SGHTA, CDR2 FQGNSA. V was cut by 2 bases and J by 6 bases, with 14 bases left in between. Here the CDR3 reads CASSLRRMPVEQYF. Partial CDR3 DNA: TGTGCCAGCAGCTTAAGGCGGATGCCAGTCGAG.

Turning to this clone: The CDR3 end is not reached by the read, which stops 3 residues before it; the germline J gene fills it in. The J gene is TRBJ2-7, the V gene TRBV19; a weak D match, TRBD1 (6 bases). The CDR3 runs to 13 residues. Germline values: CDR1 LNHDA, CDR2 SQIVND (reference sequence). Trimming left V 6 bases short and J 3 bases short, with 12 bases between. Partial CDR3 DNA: TGTGCCAGTAGCCCGAACAGGGTCTACGAG. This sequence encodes CASSPNRVYE. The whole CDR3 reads CASSPNRVYEQYF.

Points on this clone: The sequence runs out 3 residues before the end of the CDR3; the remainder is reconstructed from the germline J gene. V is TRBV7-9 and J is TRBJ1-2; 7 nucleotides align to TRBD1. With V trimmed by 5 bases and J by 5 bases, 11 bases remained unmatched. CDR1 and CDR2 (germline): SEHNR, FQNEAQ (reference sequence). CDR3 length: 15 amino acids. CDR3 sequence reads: CASSNRDSLFYGYTF. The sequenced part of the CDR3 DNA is TGTGCCAGCAGCAACCGGGACAGCCTATTTTATGGC.

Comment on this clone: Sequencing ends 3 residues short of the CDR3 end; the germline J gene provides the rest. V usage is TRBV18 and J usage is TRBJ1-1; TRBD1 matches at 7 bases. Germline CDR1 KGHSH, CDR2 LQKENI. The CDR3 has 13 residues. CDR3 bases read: TGTGCCAGCTCACCCGCAGGGGGAAGTCGA. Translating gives CASSPAGGSR. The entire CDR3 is CASSPAGGSRAFF.

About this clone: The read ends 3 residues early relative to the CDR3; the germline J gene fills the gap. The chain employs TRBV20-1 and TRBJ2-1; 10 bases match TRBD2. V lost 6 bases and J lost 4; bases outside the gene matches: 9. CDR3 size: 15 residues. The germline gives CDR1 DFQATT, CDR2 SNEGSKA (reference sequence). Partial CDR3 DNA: TGCAGTGCCCTCCTAGCGGGAGTAGAGTACAATGAG. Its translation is CSALLAGVEYNE. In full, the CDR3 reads CSALLAGVEYNEQFF.

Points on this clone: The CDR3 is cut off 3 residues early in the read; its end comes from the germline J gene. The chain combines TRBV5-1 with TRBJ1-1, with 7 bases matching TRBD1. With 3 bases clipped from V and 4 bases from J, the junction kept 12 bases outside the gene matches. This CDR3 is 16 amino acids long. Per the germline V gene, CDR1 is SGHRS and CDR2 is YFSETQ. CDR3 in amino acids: CASSWGTAGPSTEAFF. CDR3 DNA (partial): TGCGCCAGCAGCTGGGGGACAGCCGGGCCGAGCACTGAA.

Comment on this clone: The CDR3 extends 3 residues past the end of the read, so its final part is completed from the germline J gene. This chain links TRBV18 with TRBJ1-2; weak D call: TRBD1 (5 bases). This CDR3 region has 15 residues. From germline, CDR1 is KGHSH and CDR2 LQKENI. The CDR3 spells CASSRAGGSGDTYTF. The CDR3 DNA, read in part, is TGTGCCAGCTCACGAGCGGGGGGTTCGGGAGATACC. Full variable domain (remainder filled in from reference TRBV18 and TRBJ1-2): NAGVMQNPRHLVRRRGQEARLRCSPMKGHSHVYWYRQLPEEGLKFMVYLQKENIIDESGMPKERFSAEFPKEGPSILRIQQVVRGDSAAYFCASSRAGGSGDTYTFGSGTRLTVV.

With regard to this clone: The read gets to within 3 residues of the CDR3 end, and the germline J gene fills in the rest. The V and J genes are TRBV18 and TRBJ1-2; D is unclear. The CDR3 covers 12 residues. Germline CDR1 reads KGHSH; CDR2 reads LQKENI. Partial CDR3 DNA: TGTGCCAGCTCACCCAGCGGGAGCGAC. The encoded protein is CASSPSGSD. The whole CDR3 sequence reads CASSPSGSDYTF.

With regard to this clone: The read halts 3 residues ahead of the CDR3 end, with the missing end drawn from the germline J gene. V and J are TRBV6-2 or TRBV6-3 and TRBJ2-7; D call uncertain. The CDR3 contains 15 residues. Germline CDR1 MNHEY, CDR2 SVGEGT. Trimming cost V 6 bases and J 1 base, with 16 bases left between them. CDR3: CASSRLVAASYEQYF. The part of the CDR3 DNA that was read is TGTGCCAGCAGCCGACTCGTGGCAGCATCCTACGAG.

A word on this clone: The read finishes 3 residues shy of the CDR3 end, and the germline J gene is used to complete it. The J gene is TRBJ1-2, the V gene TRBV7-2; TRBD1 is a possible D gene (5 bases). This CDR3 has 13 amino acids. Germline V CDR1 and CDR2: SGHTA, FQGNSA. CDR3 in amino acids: CASSLVGGETYTF. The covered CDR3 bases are TGTGCCAGCAGCTTAGTCGGGGGGGAGACC.

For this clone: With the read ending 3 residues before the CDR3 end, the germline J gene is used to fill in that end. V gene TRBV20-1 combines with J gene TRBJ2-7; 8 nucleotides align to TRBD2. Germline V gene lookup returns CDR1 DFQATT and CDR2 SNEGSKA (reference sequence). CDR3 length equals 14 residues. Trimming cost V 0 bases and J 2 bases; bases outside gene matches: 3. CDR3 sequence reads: CSARDPGLAYEQYF. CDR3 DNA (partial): TGCAGTGCTAGAGATCCGGGACTAGCCTACGAG.

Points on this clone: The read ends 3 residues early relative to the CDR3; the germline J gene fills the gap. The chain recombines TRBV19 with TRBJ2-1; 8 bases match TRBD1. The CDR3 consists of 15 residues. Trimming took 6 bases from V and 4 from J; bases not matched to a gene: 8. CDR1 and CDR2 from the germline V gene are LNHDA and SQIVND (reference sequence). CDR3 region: CASRKDRGVYNEQFF. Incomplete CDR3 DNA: TGTGCCAGTAGGAAAGACAGGGGTGTTTACAATGAG.

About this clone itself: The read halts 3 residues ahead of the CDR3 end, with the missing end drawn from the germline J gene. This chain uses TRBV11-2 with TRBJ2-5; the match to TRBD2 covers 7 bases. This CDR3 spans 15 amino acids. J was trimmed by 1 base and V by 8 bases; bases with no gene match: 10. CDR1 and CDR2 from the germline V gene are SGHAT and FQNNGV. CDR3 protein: CASGLGRAFQETQYF. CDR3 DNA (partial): TGTGCCAGCGGACTAGGGCGGGCCTTCCAAGAGACC.

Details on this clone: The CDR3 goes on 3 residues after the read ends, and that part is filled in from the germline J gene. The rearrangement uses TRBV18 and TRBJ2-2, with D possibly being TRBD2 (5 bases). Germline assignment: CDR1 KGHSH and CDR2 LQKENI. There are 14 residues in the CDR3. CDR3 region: CASSLKAGESPLFF. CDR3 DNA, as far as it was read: TGTGCCAGCTCACTAAAAGCCGGGGAGTCACCG.

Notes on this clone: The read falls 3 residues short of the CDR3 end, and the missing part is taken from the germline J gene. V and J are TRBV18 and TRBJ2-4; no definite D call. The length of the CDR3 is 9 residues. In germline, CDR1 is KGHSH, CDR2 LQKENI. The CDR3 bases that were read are TGTGCCAGCCGACATGGT. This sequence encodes CASRHG. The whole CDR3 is CASRHGQYF.

CDR3 DNA, as far as it was read: TGTGCCTGGAGTGTCGCAGGCACAGATACG. Translating gives CAWSVAGTDT. The entire CDR3 is CAWSVAGTDTQYF. The chain carries TRBV30 and TRBJ2-3; D gene ambiguous. The missing CDR3 end, 3 residues past where the read stops, is filled in from the germline J gene. With 0 bases removed from V and 1 base from J, the gap between germline ends came to 5 bases. The CDR3 covers 13 residues. CDR1 GTSNPN and CDR2 SVGIG come from the germline V gene (reference sequence).

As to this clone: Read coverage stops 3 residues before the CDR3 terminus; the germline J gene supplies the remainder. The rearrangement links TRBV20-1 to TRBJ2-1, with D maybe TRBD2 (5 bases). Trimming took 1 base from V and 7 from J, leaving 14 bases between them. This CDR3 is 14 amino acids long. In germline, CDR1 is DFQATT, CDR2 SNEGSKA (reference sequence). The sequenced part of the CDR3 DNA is TGCAGTGCTAGAGTCGGCGGGCGCTATAATGAG. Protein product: CSARVGGRYNE. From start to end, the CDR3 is CSARVGGRYNEQFF.

The DNA read from the CDR3 is TGTGCCAGCAGCCCGACAGGGGCCACAGATACG. Residues: CASSPTGATDT. The full CDR3 reads CASSPTGATDTQYF. This rearrangement joins TRBV6-4 to TRBJ2-3, with TRBD1 matching over 8 bases. Sequencing ends 3 residues short of the CDR3 end; the germline J gene provides the rest. V lost 6 bases and J lost 2; bases outside the gene matches: 4. Looked up from germline, CDR1 is MRHNA and CDR2 is SNTAGT. CDR3 size: 14 residues.

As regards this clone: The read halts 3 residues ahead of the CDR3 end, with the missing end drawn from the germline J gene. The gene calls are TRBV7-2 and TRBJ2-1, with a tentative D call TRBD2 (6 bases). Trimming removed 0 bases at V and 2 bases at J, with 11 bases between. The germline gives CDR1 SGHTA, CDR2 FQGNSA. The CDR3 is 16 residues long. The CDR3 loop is CASSLAGSGTYNEQFF. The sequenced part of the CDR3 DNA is TGTGCCAGCAGCTTAGCGGGTAGCGGAACCTACAATGAG.

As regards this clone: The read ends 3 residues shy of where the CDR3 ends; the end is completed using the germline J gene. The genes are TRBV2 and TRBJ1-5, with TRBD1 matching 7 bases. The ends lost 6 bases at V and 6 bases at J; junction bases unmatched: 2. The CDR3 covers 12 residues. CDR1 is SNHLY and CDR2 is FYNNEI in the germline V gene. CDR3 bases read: TGTGCCAGCAGCACAGGGGCTCAGCCC. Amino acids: CASSTGAQP. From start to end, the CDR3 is CASSTGAQPQHF.

This chain's CDR3 is CASSQDRGDEKLFF. The DNA read from the CDR3 is TGTGCCAGCAGCCAAGACAGGGGGGATGAAAAA. This chain joins TRBV4-2 and TRBJ1-4; 7 bases are a match to TRBD1. The CDR3 is cut off 3 residues early in the read; its end comes from the germline J gene. Germline-derived CDR1 and CDR2 are LGHNA and YNFKEQ. Trimming at V came to 0 bases and at J to 6 bases, leaving 1 base not matched to a gene. CDR3 length equals 14 residues.

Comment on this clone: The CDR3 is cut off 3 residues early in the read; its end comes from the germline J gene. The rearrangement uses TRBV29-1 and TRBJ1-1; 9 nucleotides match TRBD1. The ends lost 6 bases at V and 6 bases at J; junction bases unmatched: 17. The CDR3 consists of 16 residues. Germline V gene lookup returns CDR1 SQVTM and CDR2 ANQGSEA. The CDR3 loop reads CSVGSRDRVLGPEAFF. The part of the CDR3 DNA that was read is TGCAGCGTGGGTTCCCGGGACAGGGTGTTGGGCCCTGAA. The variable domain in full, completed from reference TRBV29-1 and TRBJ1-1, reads SAVISQKPSRDICQRGTSLTIQCQVDSQVTMMFWYRQQPGQSLTLIATANQGSEATYESGFVIDKFPISRPNLTFSTLTVSNMSPEDSSIYLCSVGSRDRVLGPEAFFGQGTRLTVV.

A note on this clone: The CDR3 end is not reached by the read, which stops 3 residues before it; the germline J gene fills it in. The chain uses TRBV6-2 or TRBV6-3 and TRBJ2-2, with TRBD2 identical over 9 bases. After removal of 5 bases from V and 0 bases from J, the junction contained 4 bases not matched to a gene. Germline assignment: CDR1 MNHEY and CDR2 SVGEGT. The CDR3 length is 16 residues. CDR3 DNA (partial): TGTGCCAGCAGTACCTCTAGCGGGACGAACACCGGGGAG. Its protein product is CASSTSSGTNTGE. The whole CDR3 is CASSTSSGTNTGELFF.